Given below is one T cell receptor beta chain in context. No antigen is known for it. Base qualities were left out, and no much larger clone turns up one base away. The sample belongs to a study of T cell responses to AZD1222 COVID-19 vaccine (dated by TCRdb to about 2021). Notes on the research overall: A total of more than 230 trial participants underwent TCR sequencing, of whom 207 had received two doses of AZD1222 and about 25 had received two doses of the MenACWY control vaccine. Enrollment into the trials was organized by age into subgroups of 18-55, 56-69 and 70-plus years, and those subgroups contained approximately 160, 26 and 62 TCR-sequenced participants, respectively.

The CDR3 regions of human TCRbeta chains were subjected to immunosequencing. In the source study's methods: Repertoire TCRs were matched against a reference library of SARS-CoV-2-specific TCRs generated with the MIRA antigen-specificity platform. Breadth was defined as the fraction of unique TCRs that were SARS-CoV-2-associated, and depth was defined as the fraction of total T cells that were SARS-CoV-2-associated. Each spike-specific TCR was assigned to its reactive spike region and to a CD4 or CD8 class using the MIRA data. Log10-transformed breadth and depth values were compared by one-way ANOVA with Sidak's multiple comparisons tests. The table comes from immuneACCESS by way of TCRdb, which keeps in-frame sequences with V and J called. Part of the clones is missing from these tables; in studies checked, under half for an unresolved V gene and the rest for unknown reasons. The V and J calls and clone size were taken over from that table, and D and trimming were inferred from the DNA. For this sample the table gives 120,000 to 150,000 clones, of which 91% were detected only once. The ten biggest clones cover around 8% of the sample.

Broad study findings and their caveats: Only a handful of AZD1222 recipients were SARS-CoV-2 seropositive at baseline, limiting conclusions about previously exposed vaccinees. Participants were mostly white British and included more females than males, and it was suggested by the authors that clonal diversity may have been underestimated. After two AZD1222 doses, spike-specific TCR breadth and depth were significantly higher than at day 0 and than in MenACWY recipients. In the small 56-69-year group, the increase in depth fell short of significance, most likely because of low power. Because no samples from the day 14 peak response were available, repertoires could be characterized only after the peak T cell response. CD4 TCRs associated with the vaccine covered the entire spike protein, and the dominant responses were in regions 160-218 and 743-854. Reportedly, almost half of the unique spike-specific TCRs recognized epitopes lying outside the regions that are mutated in the B.1.351 and B.1.1.7 variants.

Explained via the paper, the time point label denotes: about 28 days (+/-7) after the second vaccine dose. Interpreted using the paper, the treatment or condition label stands for: meningococcal conjugate vaccine given as trial control. Vaccinee samples came from UK trials COV001 and COV002, including a single-blind randomized controlled phase 2/3 trial of AZD1222 (ChAdOx1 nCoV-19) in healthy adults. For TCRbeta chain sequencing, PBMC samples were collected from trial participants at day 0 and at day 28 after the second dose. The material was peripheral blood, obtained 28 days after the second dose of the MenACWY control vaccine. The sequence derives from an adult who received the MenACWY meningococcal vaccine as a control.

The CDR3 protein: CASSLGGWTKQFF. The DNA is as follows: TGTGCCAGCAGCTTAGGTGGGTGGACAAAGCAGTTCTTC. The sequence joins TRBV13 to TRBJ2-1; the D segment could be TRBD1, given 5 matching bases. The junction shows trimming of 0 bases on V and 11 bases on J, plus 11 bases between the germline ends. CDR1 and CDR2, looked up from the germline V gene (reference sequence), are PRHDT and FYEKMQ. The CDR3 numbers 13 residues from cysteine through phenylalanine. The only DNA kept is the CDR3, 39 bases in frame from the first base.